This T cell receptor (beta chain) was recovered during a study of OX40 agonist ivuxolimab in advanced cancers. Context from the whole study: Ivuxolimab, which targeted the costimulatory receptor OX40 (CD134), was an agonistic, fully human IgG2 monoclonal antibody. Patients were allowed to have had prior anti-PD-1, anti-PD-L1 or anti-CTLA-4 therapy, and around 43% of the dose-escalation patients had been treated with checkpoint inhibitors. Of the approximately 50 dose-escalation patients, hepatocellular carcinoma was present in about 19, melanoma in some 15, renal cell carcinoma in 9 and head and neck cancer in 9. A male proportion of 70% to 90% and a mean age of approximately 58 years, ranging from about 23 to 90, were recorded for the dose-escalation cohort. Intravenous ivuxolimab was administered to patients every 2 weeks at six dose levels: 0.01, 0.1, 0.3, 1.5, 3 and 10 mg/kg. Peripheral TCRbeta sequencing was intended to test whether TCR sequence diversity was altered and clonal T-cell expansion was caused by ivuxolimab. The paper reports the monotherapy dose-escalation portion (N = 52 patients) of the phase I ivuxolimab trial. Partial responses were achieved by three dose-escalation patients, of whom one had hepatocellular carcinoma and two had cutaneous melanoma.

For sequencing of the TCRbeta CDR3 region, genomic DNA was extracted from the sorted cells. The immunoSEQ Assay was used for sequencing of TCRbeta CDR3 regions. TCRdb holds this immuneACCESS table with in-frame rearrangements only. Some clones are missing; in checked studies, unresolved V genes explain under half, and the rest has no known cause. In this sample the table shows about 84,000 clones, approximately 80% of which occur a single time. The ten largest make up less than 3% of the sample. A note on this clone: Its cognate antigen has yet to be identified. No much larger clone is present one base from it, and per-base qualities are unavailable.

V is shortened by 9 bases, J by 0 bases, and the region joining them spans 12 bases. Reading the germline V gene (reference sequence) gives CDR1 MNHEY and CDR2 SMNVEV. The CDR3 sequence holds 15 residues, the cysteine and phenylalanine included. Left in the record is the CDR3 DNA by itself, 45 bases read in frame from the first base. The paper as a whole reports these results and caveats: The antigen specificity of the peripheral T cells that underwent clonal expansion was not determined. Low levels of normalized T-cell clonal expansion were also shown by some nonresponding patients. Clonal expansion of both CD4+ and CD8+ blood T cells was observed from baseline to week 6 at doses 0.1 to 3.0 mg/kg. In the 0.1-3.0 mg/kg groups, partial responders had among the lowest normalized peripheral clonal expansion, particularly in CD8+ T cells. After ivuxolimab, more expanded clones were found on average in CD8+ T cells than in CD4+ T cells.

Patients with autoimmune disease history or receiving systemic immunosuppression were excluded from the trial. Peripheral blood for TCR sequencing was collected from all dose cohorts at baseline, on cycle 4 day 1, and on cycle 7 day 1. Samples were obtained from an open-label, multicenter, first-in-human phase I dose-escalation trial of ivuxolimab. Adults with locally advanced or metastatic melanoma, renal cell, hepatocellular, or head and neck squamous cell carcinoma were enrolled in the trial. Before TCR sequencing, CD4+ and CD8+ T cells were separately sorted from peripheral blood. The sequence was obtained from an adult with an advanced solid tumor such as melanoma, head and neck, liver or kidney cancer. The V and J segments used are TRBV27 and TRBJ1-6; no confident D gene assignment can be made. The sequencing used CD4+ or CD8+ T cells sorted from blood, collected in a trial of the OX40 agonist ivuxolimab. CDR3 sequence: CASLPSRSYNSPLHF. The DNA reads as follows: TGTGCCAGTTTACCTTCTCGCTCCTATAATTCACCCCTCCACTTT.